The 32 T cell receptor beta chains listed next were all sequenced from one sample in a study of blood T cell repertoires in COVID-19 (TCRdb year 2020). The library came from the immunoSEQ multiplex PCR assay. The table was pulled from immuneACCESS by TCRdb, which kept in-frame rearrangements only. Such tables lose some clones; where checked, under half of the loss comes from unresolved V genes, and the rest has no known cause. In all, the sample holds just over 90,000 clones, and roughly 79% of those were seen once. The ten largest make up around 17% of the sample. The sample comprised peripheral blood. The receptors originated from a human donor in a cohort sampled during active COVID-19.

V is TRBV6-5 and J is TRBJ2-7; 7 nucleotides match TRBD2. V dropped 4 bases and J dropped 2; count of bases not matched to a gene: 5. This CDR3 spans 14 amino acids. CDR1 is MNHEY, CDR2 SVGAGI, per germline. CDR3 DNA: TGTGCCAGCAGTTTAGGAGCGGGGACCTACGAGCAGTACTTC. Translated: CASSLGAGTYEQYF.

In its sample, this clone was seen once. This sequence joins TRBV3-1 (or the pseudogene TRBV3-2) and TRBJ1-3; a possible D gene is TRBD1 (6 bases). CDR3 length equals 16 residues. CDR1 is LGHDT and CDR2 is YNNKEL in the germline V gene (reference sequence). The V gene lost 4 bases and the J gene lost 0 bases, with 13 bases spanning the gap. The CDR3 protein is CASSLITGYSGNTIYF. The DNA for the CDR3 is TGTGCCAGCAGCCTAATAACAGGGTACTCTGGAAACACCATATATTTT.

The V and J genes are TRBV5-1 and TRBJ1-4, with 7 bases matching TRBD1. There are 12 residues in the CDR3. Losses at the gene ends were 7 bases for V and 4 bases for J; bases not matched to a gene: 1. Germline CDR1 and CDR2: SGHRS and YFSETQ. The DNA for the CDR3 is TGCGCCAGCCGGGACAGTAATGAAAAACTGTTTTTT. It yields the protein CASRDSNEKLFF. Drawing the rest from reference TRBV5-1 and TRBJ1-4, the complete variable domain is KAGVTQTPRYLIKTRGQQVTLSCSPISGHRSVSWYQQTPGQGLQFLFEYFSETQRNKGNFPGRFSGRQFSNSRSEMNVSTLELGDSALYLCASRDSNEKLFFGSGTQLSVL.

DNA for the CDR3: TGTGCCAGCAGTCTAAACAGGGGCAATGAGCAGTTCTTC. Protein sequence: CASSLNRGNEQFF. The genes are TRBV3-1 (or the pseudogene TRBV3-2) and TRBJ2-1; 7 nucleotides agree with TRBD1. After removal of 6 bases from V and 6 bases from J, the junction contained 5 bases not matched to a gene. CDR1 LGHDT and CDR2 YNNKEL come from the germline V gene (reference sequence). This CDR3 contains 13 residues.

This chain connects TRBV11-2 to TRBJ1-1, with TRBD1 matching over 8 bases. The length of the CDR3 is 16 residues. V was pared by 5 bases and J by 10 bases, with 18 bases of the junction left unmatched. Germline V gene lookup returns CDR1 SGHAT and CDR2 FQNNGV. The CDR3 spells CASSTNRGGTIWGAFF. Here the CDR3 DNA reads TGTGCCAGCAGCACAAACAGGGGGGGGACCATCTGGGGAGCTTTCTTT. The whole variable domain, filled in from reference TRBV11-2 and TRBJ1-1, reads EAGVAQSPRYKIIEKRQSVAFWCNPISGHATLYWYQQILGQGPKLLIQFQNNGVVDDSQLPKDRFSAERLKGVDSTLKIQPAKLEDSAVYLCASSTNRGGTIWGAFFGQGTRLTVV.

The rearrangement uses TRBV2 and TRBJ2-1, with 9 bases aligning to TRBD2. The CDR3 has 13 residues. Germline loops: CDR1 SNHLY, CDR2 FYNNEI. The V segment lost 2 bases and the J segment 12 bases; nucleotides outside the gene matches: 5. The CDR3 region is CASSEIRREGQFF. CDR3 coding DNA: TGTGCCAGCAGTGAAATACGGCGGGAGGGGCAGTTCTTC.

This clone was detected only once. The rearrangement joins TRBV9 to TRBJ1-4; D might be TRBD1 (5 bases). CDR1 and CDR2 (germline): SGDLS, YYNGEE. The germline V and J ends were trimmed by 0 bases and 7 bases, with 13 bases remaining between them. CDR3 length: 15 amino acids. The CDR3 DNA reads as TGTGCCAGCAGCGTAGAAGGACGGGGGAGTGAAAAACTGTTTTTT. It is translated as CASSVEGRGSEKLFF. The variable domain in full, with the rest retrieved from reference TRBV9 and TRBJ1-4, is DSGVTQTPKHLITATGQRVTLRCSPRSGDLSVYWYQQSLDQGLQFLIQYYNGEERAKGNILERFSAQQFPDLHSELNLSSLELGDSALYFCASSVEGRGSEKLFFGSGTQLSVL.

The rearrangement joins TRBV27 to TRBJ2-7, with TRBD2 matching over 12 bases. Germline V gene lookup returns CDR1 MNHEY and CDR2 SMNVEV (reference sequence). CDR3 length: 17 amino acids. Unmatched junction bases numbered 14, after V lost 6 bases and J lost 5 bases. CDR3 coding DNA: TGTGCCAGCAGCACAAGAGGACTAGCGGGACGTGGCGACGAGCAGTACTTC. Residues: CASSTRGLAGRGDEQYF.

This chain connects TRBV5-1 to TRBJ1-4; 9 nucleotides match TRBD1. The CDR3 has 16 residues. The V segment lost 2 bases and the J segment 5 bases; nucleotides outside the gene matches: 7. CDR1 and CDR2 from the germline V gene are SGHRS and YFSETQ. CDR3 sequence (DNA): TGCGCCAGCAGCTTAACCTCGACAGGGGGAAATGAAAAACTGTTTTTT. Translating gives CASSLTSTGGNEKLFF.

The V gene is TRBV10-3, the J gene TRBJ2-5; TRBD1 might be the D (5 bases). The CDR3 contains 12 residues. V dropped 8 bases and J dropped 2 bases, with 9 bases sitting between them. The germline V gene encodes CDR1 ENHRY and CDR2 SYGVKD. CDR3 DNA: TGTGCCATCGGGCAGGGACAAGAGACCCAGTACTTC. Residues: CAIGQGQETQYF.

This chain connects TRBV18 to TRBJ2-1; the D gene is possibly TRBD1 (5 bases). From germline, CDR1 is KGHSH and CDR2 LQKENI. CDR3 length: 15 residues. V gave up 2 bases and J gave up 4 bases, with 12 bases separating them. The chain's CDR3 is CASSPRQGSYNEQFF. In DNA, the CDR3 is TGTGCCAGCTCACCAAGGCAGGGATCTTACAATGAGCAGTTCTTC.

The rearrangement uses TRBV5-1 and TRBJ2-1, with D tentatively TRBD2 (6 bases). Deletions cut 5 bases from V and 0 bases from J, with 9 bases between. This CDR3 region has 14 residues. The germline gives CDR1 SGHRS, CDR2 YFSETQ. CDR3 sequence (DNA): TGCGCCAGCAGTATGGGGGGCTCCTACAATGAGCAGTTCTTC. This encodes CASSMGGSYNEQFF. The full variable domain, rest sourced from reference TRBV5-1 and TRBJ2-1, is KAGVTQTPRYLIKTRGQQVTLSCSPISGHRSVSWYQQTPGQGLQFLFEYFSETQRNKGNFPGRFSGRQFSNSRSEMNVSTLELGDSALYLCASSMGGSYNEQFFGPGTRLTVL.

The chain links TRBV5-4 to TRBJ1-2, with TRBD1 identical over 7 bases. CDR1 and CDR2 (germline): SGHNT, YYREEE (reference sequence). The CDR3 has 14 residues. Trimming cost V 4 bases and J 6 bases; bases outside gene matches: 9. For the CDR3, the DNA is TGTGCCAGCAGCCAAGACAGGGTGAGGGATGGCTACACCTTC. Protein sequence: CASSQDRVRDGYTF.

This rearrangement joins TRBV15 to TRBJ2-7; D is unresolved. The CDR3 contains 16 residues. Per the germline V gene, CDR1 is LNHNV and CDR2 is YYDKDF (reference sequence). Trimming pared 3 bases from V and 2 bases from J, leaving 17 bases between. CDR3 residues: CATSSRRRGAPYEQYF. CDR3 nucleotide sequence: TGTGCCACCAGCAGCCGGCGTAGAGGAGCCCCCTACGAGCAGTACTTC.

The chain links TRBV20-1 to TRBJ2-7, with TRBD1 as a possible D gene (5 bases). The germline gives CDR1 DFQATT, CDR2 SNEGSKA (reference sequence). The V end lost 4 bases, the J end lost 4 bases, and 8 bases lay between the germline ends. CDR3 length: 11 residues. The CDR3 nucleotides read TGCAGTGCTAAAACAGGTTACGAGCAGTACTTC. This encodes CSAKTGYEQYF.

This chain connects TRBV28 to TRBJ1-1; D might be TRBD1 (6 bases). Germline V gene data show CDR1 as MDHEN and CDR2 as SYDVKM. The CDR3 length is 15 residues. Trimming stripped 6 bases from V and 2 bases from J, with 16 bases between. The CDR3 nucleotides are TGTGCCAGCAGAAAATCCGGGACATCAAACACTGAAGCTTTCTTT. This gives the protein CASRKSGTSNTEAFF.

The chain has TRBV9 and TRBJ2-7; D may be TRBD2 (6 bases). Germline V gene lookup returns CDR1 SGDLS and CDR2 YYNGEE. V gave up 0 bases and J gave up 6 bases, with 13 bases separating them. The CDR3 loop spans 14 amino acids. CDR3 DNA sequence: TGTGCCAGCAGCGTAGACGGGAGACCCGGCGAGCAGTACTTC. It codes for CASSVDGRPGEQYF.

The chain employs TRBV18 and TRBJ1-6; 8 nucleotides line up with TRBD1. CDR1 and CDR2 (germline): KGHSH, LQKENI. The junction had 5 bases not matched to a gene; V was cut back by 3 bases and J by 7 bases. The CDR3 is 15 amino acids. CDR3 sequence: CASSPGGQGNSPLHF. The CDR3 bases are TGTGCCAGCTCACCGGGCGGACAGGGCAATTCACCCCTCCACTTT.

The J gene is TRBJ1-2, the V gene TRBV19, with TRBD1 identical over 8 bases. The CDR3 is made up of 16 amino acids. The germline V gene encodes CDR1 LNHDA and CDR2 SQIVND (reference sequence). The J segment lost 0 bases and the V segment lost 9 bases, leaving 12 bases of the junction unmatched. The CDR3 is CASKRPGQEPNYGYTF. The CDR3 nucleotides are TGTGCCAGCAAGAGGCCGGGACAGGAACCTAACTATGGCTACACCTTC. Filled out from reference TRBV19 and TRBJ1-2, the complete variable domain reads DGGITQSPKYLFRKEGQNVTLSCEQNLNHDAMYWYRQDPGQGLRLIYYSQIVNDFQKGDIAEGYSVSREKKESFPLTVTSAQKNPTAFYLCASKRPGQEPNYGYTFGSGTRLTVV.

CDR3 loop: CASSQEDRPSYEQYF. The CDR3 DNA reads TGCGCCAGCAGCCAAGAGGACAGGCCTTCCTACGAGCAGTACTTC. The chain recombines TRBV4-1 with TRBJ2-7; 7 nucleotides agree with TRBD1. The junction had 3 bases not matched to a gene; V was cut back by 0 bases and J by 1 base. The CDR3 has 15 residues. Per the germline V gene, CDR1 is MGHRA and CDR2 is YSYEKL.

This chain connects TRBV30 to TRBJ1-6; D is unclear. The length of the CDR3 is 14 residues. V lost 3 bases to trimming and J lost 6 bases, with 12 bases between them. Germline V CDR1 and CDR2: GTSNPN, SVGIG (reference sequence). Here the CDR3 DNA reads TGTGCCTGGAGGAACACGAATGGTAATTCACCCCTCCACTTT. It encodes CAWRNTNGNSPLHF.

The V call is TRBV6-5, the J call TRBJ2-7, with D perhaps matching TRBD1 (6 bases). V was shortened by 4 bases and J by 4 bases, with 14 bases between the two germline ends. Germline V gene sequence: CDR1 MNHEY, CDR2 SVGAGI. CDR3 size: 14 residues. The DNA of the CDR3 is TGTGCCAGCAGTTCCGGGACACTGCCTTACGAGCAGTACTTC. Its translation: CASSSGTLPYEQYF.

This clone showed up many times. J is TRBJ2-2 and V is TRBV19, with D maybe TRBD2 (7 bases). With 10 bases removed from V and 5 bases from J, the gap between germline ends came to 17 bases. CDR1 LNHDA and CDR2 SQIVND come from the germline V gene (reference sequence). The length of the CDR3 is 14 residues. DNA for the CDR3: TGTGCCACCTCGCAGGGGAGGGGGACCGGGGAGCTGTTTTTT. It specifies CATSQGRGTGELFF.

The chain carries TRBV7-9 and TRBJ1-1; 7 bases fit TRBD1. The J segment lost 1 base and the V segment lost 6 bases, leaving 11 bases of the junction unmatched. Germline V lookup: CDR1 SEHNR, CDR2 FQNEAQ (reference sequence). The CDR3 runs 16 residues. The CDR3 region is CASRPPGQPRNTEAFF. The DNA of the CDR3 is TGTGCCAGCAGACCTCCGGGACAGCCGCGGAACACTGAAGCTTTCTTT.

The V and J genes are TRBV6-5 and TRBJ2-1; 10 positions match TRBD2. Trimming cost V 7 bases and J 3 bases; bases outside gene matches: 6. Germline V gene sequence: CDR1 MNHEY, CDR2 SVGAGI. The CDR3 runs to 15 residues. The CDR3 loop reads CASKKSGGVYNEQFF. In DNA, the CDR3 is TGTGCCAGCAAAAAAAGCGGGGGGGTCTACAATGAGCAGTTCTTC.

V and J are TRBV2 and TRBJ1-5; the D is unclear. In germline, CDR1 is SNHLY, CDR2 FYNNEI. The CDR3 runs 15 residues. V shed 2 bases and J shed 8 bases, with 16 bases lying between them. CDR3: CASSEMAGEVKPQHF. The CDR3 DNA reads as TGTGCCAGCAGTGAAATGGCCGGTGAGGTGAAGCCCCAGCATTTT.

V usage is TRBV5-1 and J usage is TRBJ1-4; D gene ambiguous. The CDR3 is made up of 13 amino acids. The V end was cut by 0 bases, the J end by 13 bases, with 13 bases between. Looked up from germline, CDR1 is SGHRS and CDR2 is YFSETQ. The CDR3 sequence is CASSLEGGDRLFF. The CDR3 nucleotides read TGCGCCAGCAGCTTGGAAGGCGGGGATAGACTGTTTTTT.

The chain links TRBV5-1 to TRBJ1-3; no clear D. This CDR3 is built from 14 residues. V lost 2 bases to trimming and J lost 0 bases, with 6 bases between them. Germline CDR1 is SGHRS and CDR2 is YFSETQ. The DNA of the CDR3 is TGCGCCAGCAGCTTCGGGTCCTCTGGAAACACCATATATTTT. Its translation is CASSFGSSGNTIYF. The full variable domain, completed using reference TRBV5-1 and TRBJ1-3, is KAGVTQTPRYLIKTRGQQVTLSCSPISGHRSVSWYQQTPGQGLQFLFEYFSETQRNKGNFPGRFSGRQFSNSRSEMNVSTLELGDSALYLCASSFGSSGNTIYFGEGSWLTVV.

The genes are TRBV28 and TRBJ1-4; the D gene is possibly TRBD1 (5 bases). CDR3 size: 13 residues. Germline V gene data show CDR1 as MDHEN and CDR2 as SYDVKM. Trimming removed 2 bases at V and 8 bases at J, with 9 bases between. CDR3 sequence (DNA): TGTGCCAGCAGTTTACAGGGTTGGGAAAAACTGTTTTTT. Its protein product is CASSLQGWEKLFF.

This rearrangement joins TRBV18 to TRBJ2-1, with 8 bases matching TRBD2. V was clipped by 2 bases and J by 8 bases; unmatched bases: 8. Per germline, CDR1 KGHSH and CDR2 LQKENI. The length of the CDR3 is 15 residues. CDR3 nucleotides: TGTGCCAGCTCACCAGGCGGGACTAGTGGGGATGAGCAGTTCTTC. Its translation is CASSPGGTSGDEQFF.

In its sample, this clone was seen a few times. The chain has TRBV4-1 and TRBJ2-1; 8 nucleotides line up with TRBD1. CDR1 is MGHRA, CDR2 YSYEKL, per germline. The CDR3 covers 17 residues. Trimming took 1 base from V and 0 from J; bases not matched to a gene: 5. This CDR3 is CASSQVWTGSSYNEQFF. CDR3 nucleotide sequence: TGCGCCAGCAGCCAAGTCTGGACAGGGAGCTCCTACAATGAGCAGTTCTTC.

Here the CDR3 reads CASSVEEGANQFF. The CDR3 DNA sequence: TGTGCCAGCAGCGTAGAAGAGGGGGCAAATCAGTTCTTC. The chain links TRBV9 to TRBJ2-1, with 7 positions matching TRBD1. The germline V gene has CDR1 SGDLS and CDR2 YYNGEE. The trim removed 0 bases at V and 13 bases at J, leaving 7 bases unmatched. This CDR3 is 13 amino acids long.